This T cell receptor beta chain was obtained from a study of T-cell reconstitution after alpha-beta-depleted transplantation in children. During its preparation, the TCRbeta library received unique molecular identifiers. Each CDR3 protein gets one entry after TCRdb re-called the PCR reads with MiXCR. This table has about 610,000 distinct CDR3 sequences, about 10% appearing once. CDR1 is SGHRS and CDR2 is YFSETQ in the germline V gene. CDR3 size: 15 residues. The V segment lost 3 bases and the J segment 11 bases; nucleotides outside the gene matches: 11. The sample holds a few counts of this clonotype.

The chain joins TRBV5-1 to TRBJ2-3; TRBD2 matches 11 bases. The TCR was taken from a human donor who donated a stem cell graft to a child with acute myeloid leukemia. The material sequenced was PBMCs from the stem cell graft donor, taken from the stem cell graft. In DNA, the CDR3 is TGCGCCAGCAGCTCCTTAGCGGGAGGGCCACGGGAGCAGTATTTT. The encoded protein is CASSSLAGGPREQYF.